This T cell receptor beta chain originates from a study of human T cells and chemical hapten exposure. One entry per CDR3 protein results from TCRdb running MiXCR on the RACE reads. The data contain roughly 260,000 distinct CDR3 sequences, about 9% of them singletons. Time point in this sample: pre-sensitization, week 0. The treatment is: therapeutic diphenylcyclopropenone sensitization with weekly scalp DPC. Alopecia patients, 18 to 70 years old and DPC-suitable, served as donors. CDR3 length equals 12 residues. Germline CDR1 MDHEN, CDR2 SYDVKM. With V trimmed by 7 bases and J by 10 bases, 8 bases remained unmatched. Study results and caveats: Donors, who had alopecia, may show an immune response that differs from healthy people's. Clustering by CDR3 similarity yielded significantly more large clusters from expanded TCRs than controls. As patch test score rose, PT1 expanded TCR counts tended to rise as well.

This clonotype was observed a few times. The antigen is unknown. This TCR was recovered from a woman aged 40-49 years with alopecia areata. Some clones in this sample may be carry-over from other donors' samples. The material sequenced was whole blood, taken in connection with sensitization to the hapten diphenylcyclopropenone (DPC). The chain couples TRBV28 to TRBJ2-3, with 7 bases that match TRBD2. CDR3 in amino acids: CASISRTSSQYF. DNA of the CDR3: TGTGCCAGCATCTCGCGGACTAGTTCGCAGTATTTT. Combining the CDR3 with reference TRBV28 and TRBJ2-3 gives the whole variable domain DVKVTQSSRYLVKRTGEKVFLECVQDMDHENMFWYRQDPGLGLRLIYFSYDVKMKEKGDIPEGYSVSREKKERFSLILESASTNQTSMYLCASISRTSSQYFGPGTRLTVL.